A selection of T cell receptor beta chains follows, all from one sample in a study of T cells in Graves' hyperthyroidism and ophthalmopathy. TCRdb reprocessed the multiplex PCR reads via MiXCR and lists one record per CDR3 protein. Of roughly 520,000 distinct CDR3 sequences listed, 24% are singletons. Sequences were obtained from blood. Receptor source: a woman between 25 and 40 years old with Graves' ophthalmopathy. CDR3s include the opening cysteine and the closing phenylalanine or tryptophan. A D gene is named only where the DNA matches it firmly. The listing skips clone size in some rows; elsewhere it reads once, few, many or a size class.

cdr3_nt cdr3_aa clone_size d_call j_call v_call
TGTGCCAGCCGTGGACGCAGGGGCCGAGATCAGCCCCAGCATTTT CASRGRRGRDQPQHF many . TRBJ1-5 TRBV12-3/TRBV12-4
TGTGCCTGGAGTGGATTCGAAACCGGGACATTCGGCTACACCTTC CAWSGFETGTFGYTF . . TRBJ1-2 TRBV30
TGTGCCAGCTCACCACCAAGCCAAGAGACCCAGTACTTC CASSPPSQETQYF many . TRBJ2-5 TRBV18
TGTGCCAGCAGCGCTACGGGGTCTACTGGAAACACCATATATTTT CASSATGSTGNTIYF . . TRBJ1-3 TRBV12-3/TRBV12-4
TGTGCCAGTAGTATGAGTAGCGCATCTGGGGCCAACGTCCTGACTTTC CASSMSSASGANVLTF many . TRBJ2-6 TRBV19
TGCAGTGCTAGGCGGGCGGATAACACTGAAGCTTTCTTT CSARRADNTEAFF few . TRBJ1-1 TRBV20-1
TGTGCCAGCAGTTACTTGAAACCGGGACAGGGCCCAAACACCATATATTTT CASSYLKPGQGPNTIYF many TRBD1 TRBJ1-3 TRBV6-5
TGTGCCACCAGCAGAGATCGGGGGTCCTTCTATGGCTACACCTTC CATSRDRGSFYGYTF many . TRBJ1-2 TRBV15
TGTGCCAGCACCCCGGGCGCGGGGGAGCAGTACTTC CASTPGAGEQYF . . TRBJ2-7 TRBV6-1
TGCGCCAGCAGCTCCAAGCCGTTCGACGAGCAGCACTTC CASSSKPFDEQHF . . TRBJ2-7 TRBV5-1
TGTGCCAGCATGATGGACAGGGGTGAGACAGATACGCAGTATTTT CASMMDRGETDTQYF many TRBD1 TRBJ2-3 TRBV6-1
TGTGCCAGCAGACCCGGGACAATTAGCTCCTACGAGCAGTACTTC CASRPGTISSYEQYF many . TRBJ2-7 TRBV7-8
TGTGCCAGCAGTTTCCGGGGGGGGATCTACGAGCAGTACTTC CASSFRGGIYEQYF many TRBD2 TRBJ2-7 TRBV27
TGTGCCAGCAGGACTCGGGGGCCTTGGGAGACCCAGTACTTC CASRTRGPWETQYF many . TRBJ2-5 TRBV7-8
TGTGCCAGCAGCTCCATGAATAGCAATCAGCCCCAGCATTTT CASSSMNSNQPQHF . . TRBJ1-5 TRBV6-1
TGTGCCACGCGGAGGAGCACCGGGGAGCTGTTTTTT CATRRSTGELFF . . TRBJ2-2 TRBV6-1
TGTGCCAGCAACAGACGGGACAGAGCATCCTACGAGCAGTACTTC CASNRRDRASYEQYF . TRBD1 TRBJ2-7 TRBV6-1
TGTGCCAGCAGTTTCGATGATCGGAGACCGCAGTACTTC CASSFDDRRPQYF few . TRBJ2-5 TRBV28
TGTGCCAGCTCACCGGTGAGCAGCACCTACGAGCAGTACTTC CASSPVSSTYEQYF few . TRBJ2-7 TRBV18
TGTGCCACCAGCAGAGATACGCAGGCCCTCTCTGGGGCCAACGTCCTGACTTTC CATSRDTQALSGANVLTF . . TRBJ2-6 TRBV15
TGTGCCAGCAGCCCGGGGGGCGCGTCTTGGGGTGCCGACGAGCAGTACTTC CASSPGGASWGADEQYF many . TRBJ2-7 TRBV11-2
TGCAGCGTTGTAAAGACCATCCCGGGCGAGCAGTACTTC CSVVKTIPGEQYF many . TRBJ2-7 TRBV29-1
TGTGCCAGCAGTTACAGCACTAGACTCACCGGGGAGCTGTTTTTT CASSYSTRLTGELFF . . TRBJ2-2 TRBV6-2/TRBV6-3
TGTGCCAGCAGTCGGGTCGGGGGTACAAGTTACGAGCAGTACTTC CASSRVGGTSYEQYF . . TRBJ2-7 TRBV6-1
TGCGCCAGCAGCGTGGAATCGAACAATAACTATGGCTACACCTTC CASSVESNNNYGYTF few . TRBJ1-2 TRBV5-1
TGTGCCAGCAGTCCCTTCCGAGAACAAGAGACCCAGTACTTC CASSPFREQETQYF many . TRBJ2-5 TRBV28
TGTGCCTGGAGGACGGGACAGCAAGAGACCCAGTACTTC CAWRTGQQETQYF many TRBD1 TRBJ2-5 TRBV30
TGCAGTGCCCGGGACAGGGGTCCCTCCAACAATCAGCCCCAGCATTTT CSARDRGPSNNQPQHF . TRBD1 TRBJ1-5 TRBV20-1
TGTGCCAGCAGGGCGATTGGGGGACAGTTGAACACTGAAGCTTTCTTT CASRAIGGQLNTEAFF many TRBD1 TRBJ1-1 TRBV6-2/TRBV6-3
TGCAGTGTTTCGGGACAGCGCTTTGAGGAAGCTTTCTTT CSVSGQRFEEAFF many TRBD1 TRBJ1-1 TRBV20-1
TGTGCCACCAGCAGCCCGGGACACCAGGAGACCCAGTACTTC CATSSPGHQETQYF . . TRBJ2-5 TRBV15
TGCGCCAGCAGCCAAGAGGGGGGGTTTGTAGGGTCCGGCGGCTACACCTTC CASSQEGGFVGSGGYTF many . TRBJ1-2 TRBV4-3
TGCAGCGTACGAAGGTCACCCCAAGAGACCCAGTACTTC CSVRRSPQETQYF many . TRBJ2-5 TRBV29-1
TGTGCTAGTGGTTTACAGGGACCGGGACCGAACACTGAAGCTTTCTTT CASGLQGPGPNTEAFF once . TRBJ1-1 TRBV12-5
TGTGCCAGCAGTCGGACGGAAAGCTCTGGAAACACCATATATTTT CASSRTESSGNTIYF many . TRBJ1-3 TRBV6-1